Listed below are T cell receptor beta chains from one sample, sequenced in a study of control samples from healthy donors and cancer patients. Assay used: immunoSEQ multiplex PCR; TCRdb lists only in-frame clones, some missing. Seen here are roughly 150,000 clones, roughly 89% observed once, and the top ten hold around 4.6%. Sequenced: blood. The receptors stem from a man aged 30 to 45 in good health. Each CDR3 is given with its conserved first and last residue. D genes are given only for firm matches. For some rows the clone size is stated as once, few or many, or as a class when expanded; others skip it.

d_call,clone_size,cdr3_length,j_call,v_call,cdr3_aa,cdr3_nt
-,-,12,TRBJ1-2,TRBV6-5,CASSTGTKGYTF,TGTGCCAGCAGTACAGGGACTAAGGGCTACACCTTC
-,-,13,TRBJ1-1,TRBV6-5,CASSYSRGSEAFF,TGTGCCAGCAGTTACTCGAGGGGTTCTGAAGCTTTCTTT
-,once,16,TRBJ2-1,TRBV14,CASSQAGLFFYNEQFF,TGTGCCAGCAGCCAAGCGGGACTCTTTTTCTACAATGAGCAGTTCTTC
TRBD1,-,15,TRBJ2-1,TRBV27,CASSRLDRGYNEQFF,TGTGCCAGCAGCCGCCTGGACAGGGGCTACAATGAGCAGTTCTTC
TRBD1,few,13,TRBJ1-2,TRBV19,CASRDRGIYGYTF,TGTGCCAGTAGGGACAGGGGGATCTATGGCTACACCTTC
-,few,14,TRBJ1-3,TRBV29-1,CSVDVGADGNTIYF,TGCAGCGTTGACGTAGGGGCGGATGGAAACACCATATATTTT
-,-,11,TRBJ2-1,TRBV7-9,CASSLGDEQFF,TGTGCCAGCAGCCTGGGTGATGAGCAGTTCTTC
-,-,11,TRBJ2-5,TRBV6-5,CASRSRDTQYF,TGTGCCAGCAGATCCAGGGACACCCAGTACTTC
-,-,15,TRBJ1-2,TRBV5-6,CASSSYLSGSYGYTF,TGTGCCAGCAGCTCCTATCTCTCAGGGTCCTATGGCTACACCTTC
-,-,15,TRBJ2-7,TRBV5-5,CAGSVGVATSYEQYF,TGTGCCGGCAGCGTCGGGGTAGCTACCTCCTACGAGCAGTACTTC
-,-,13,TRBJ1-2,TRBV29-1,CSVEDPPRPGYTF,TGCAGCGTTGAAGATCCCCCTAGACCTGGCTACACCTTC
-,-,13,TRBJ2-1,TRBV7-3,CASSFWQGTEQFF,TGTGCCAGCAGCTTTTGGCAGGGGACTGAGCAGTTCTTC
-,-,10,TRBJ1-2,TRBV29-1,CSVDYYGYTF,TGCAGCGTTGATTACTATGGCTACACCTTC
-,once,17,TRBJ1-4,TRBV7-2,CASSPGGRGATNEKLFF,TGTGCCAGCAGTCCCGGGGGGCGGGGGGCAACTAATGAAAAACTGTTTTTT
-,-,15,TRBJ1-1,TRBV6-1,CASSEAGRGRTEAFF,TGTGCCAGCAGTGAAGCAGGGCGAGGACGTACTGAAGCTTTCTTT
TRBD2,-,16,TRBJ2-3,TRBV7-2,CASSLINGRASDTQYF,TGTGCCAGCAGCCTTATAAACGGGAGGGCGTCAGATACGCAGTATTTT
-,once,13,TRBJ2-1,TRBV11-3,CASSLGGRNEQFF,TGTGCCAGCAGCTTAGGGGGGCGCAATGAGCAGTTCTTC
-,-,17,TRBJ1-6,TRBV5-4,CASSPGWGSSYNSPLHF,TGTGCCAGCAGCCCCGGTTGGGGGAGCTCCTATAATTCACCCCTCCACTTT
-,-,15,TRBJ2-7,TRBV7-2,CASSFTLTDSYEQYF,TGTGCCAGCAGCTTTACTCTGACCGATTCCTACGAGCAGTACTTC
TRBD1,once,15,TRBJ2-2,TRBV5-5,CASSRGQGNTGELFF,TGTGCCAGCAGCAGGGGACAGGGGAACACCGGGGAGCTGTTTTTT
TRBD1,-,15,TRBJ1-5,TRBV27,CASSGDRGRHQPQHF,TGTGCCAGCAGTGGGGACAGGGGGCGTCATCAGCCCCAGCATTTT
-,-,13,TRBJ1-1,TRBV19,CASTLGRNTEAFF,TGTGCCAGTACCCTGGGGAGAAACACTGAAGCTTTCTTT
-,-,15,TRBJ2-5,TRBV7-6,CASLGEGVYQETQYF,TGTGCCAGCCTTGGGGAGGGGGTATATCAAGAGACCCAGTACTTC
TRBD2,-,16,TRBJ2-7,TRBV25-1,CASSEKGEASGEEQYF,TGTGCCAGCAGTGAAAAGGGCGAGGCTAGCGGAGAGGAGCAGTACTTC
-,few,14,TRBJ1-1,TRBV24-1,CATSDSGRETEAFF,TGTGCCACCAGTGATTCCGGCAGAGAGACTGAAGCTTTCTTT
-,-,13,TRBJ2-7,TRBV12-3/TRBV12-4,CASSLRGTYEQYF,TGTGCCAGCAGTTTGAGGGGAACCTACGAGCAGTACTTC
-,-,11,TRBJ2-7,TRBV6-4,CASRTTYEQYF,TGTGCCAGCAGGACAACCTACGAGCAGTACTTC
-,-,13,TRBJ1-2,TRBV7-2,CASSLVGNYGYTF,TGTGCCAGCAGCTTAGTAGGAAACTATGGCTACACCTTC
-,-,15,TRBJ2-1,TRBV7-3,CASSSSRDPYNEQFF,TGTGCCAGCAGCTCGTCCCGGGACCCCTACAATGAGCAGTTCTTC
-,once,15,TRBJ2-5,TRBV4-1,CASSPTSRAQETQYF,TGCGCCAGCAGCCCGACATCTAGGGCCCAAGAGACCCAGTACTTC
-,-,11,TRBJ1-1,TRBV5-6,CASGILKEAFF,TGTGCCAGCGGGATACTCAAGGAAGCTTTCTTT
-,-,15,TRBJ2-3,TRBV4-3,CASSQVLGLGDTQYF,TGCGCCAGCAGCCAAGTGCTGGGGCTTGGAGATACGCAGTATTTT
-,-,15,TRBJ1-6,TRBV9,CASSVEPARESPLHF,TGTGCCAGCAGCGTAGAACCGGCACGGGAGTCACCCCTCCACTTT
-,few,13,TRBJ2-2,TRBV4-2,CASSRERTGELFF,TGTGCCAGCAGCCGGGAGCGGACCGGGGAGCTGTTTTTT
TRBD2,-,17,TRBJ2-5,TRBV3-1/TRBV3-2,CASSPSGTSGAEKTQYF,TGTGCCAGCAGCCCCTCCGGGACTAGCGGGGCTGAAAAGACCCAGTACTTC
-,-,15,TRBJ2-1,TRBV24-1,CATSDPDYIDNEQFF,TGTGCCACCAGTGATCCGGACTACATCGACAATGAGCAGTTCTTC
TRBD2,-,17,TRBJ2-3,TRBV7-3,CASSLMGLAASTDTQYF,TGTGCCAGCAGCTTAATGGGACTAGCGGCTAGCACAGATACGCAGTATTTT
TRBD1,few,13,TRBJ2-7,TRBV4-3,CASSTDRGYEQYF,TGCGCCAGCAGCACGGACAGGGGCTACGAGCAGTACTTC
TRBD1,-,13,TRBJ1-5,TRBV7-3,CASSQDREQPQRF,TGTGCCAGCAGCCAGGACAGGGAGCAGCCCCAGCGTTTT
TRBD1,-,18,TRBJ1-1,TRBV5-6,CASSSLSPGQGVITEAFF,TGTGCCAGCAGCTCACTATCTCCGGGACAGGGGGTTATCACTGAAGCTTTCTTT
-,-,15,TRBJ2-5,TRBV7-3,CASSATGPPQETQYF,TGTGCCAGCAGCGCTACGGGACCACCACAAGAGACCCAGTACTTC
TRBD1,few,17,TRBJ1-2,TRBV5-6,CASSDAGQGAVYYGYTF,TGTGCCAGCAGCGATGCAGGACAGGGGGCGGTATACTATGGCTACACCTTC
TRBD1,-,15,TRBJ2-3,TRBV25-1,CASGPGTGDADTQYF,TGTGCCAGCGGTCCCGGGACAGGGGATGCAGATACGCAGTATTTT
TRBD1,-,16,TRBJ2-5,TRBV7-2,CASSSIDRAYQETQYF,TGTGCCAGCAGTTCAATCGACAGGGCCTACCAAGAGACCCAGTACTTC
-,-,15,TRBJ2-1,TRBV5-8,CASSLYGGPYNEQFF,TGTGCCAGCAGCTTGTACGGAGGGCCCTACAATGAGCAGTTCTTC
-,-,13,TRBJ1-6,TRBV6-1,CASSEGGYSPLHF,TGTGCCAGCAGTGAAGGGGGGTATTCACCCCTCCACTTT
TRBD1,-,16,TRBJ2-7,TRBV4-1,CASSPGGGTGLDEQYF,TGCGCCAGCAGCCCCGGGGGCGGGACAGGTCTCGACGAGCAGTACTTC
TRBD2,-,15,TRBJ2-7,TRBV3-1/TRBV3-2,CASSQGTSGGAEQYF,TGTGCCAGCAGCCAAGGGACTAGCGGGGGGGCCGAGCAGTACTTC
TRBD1,-,17,TRBJ2-2,TRBV5-4,CASSLASGTGVAGELFF,TGTGCCAGCAGCTTGGCCAGTGGGACAGGGGTCGCCGGGGAGCTGTTTTTT
-,-,14,TRBJ1-4,TRBV20-1,CSASSGRGNEKLFF,TGCAGTGCTAGTTCGGGCAGGGGTAATGAAAAACTGTTTTTT
-,-,16,TRBJ1-2,TRBV6-2/TRBV6-3,CASSYSVARANYGYTF,TGTGCCAGCAGTTACTCAGTGGCCCGAGCTAACTATGGCTACACCTTC
TRBD2,-,14,TRBJ2-3,TRBV3-1/TRBV3-2,CASSQGLAGDTQYF,TGTGCCAGCAGCCAAGGGCTAGCGGGGGATACGCAGTATTTT
TRBD1,-,15,TRBJ1-2,TRBV6-5,CASSYSFRTGGGYTF,TGTGCCAGCAGTTACTCCTTCCGGACAGGGGGAGGCTACACCTTC